These 25 T cell receptor beta chains share one sample of origin, sequenced in a study of identical twins listed by TCRdb under 2016. Library preparation used 5' RACE. The data were produced on an Illumina HiSeq 2000. Using fastp trimming at Q25 and MiXCR clonotype assembly, TCRdb reanalyzed the public sequencing data and kept in-frame beta chains. When rows share a CDR3 protein, they turn into one entry using the most common DNA and genes. A total of 450,000 to 600,000 distinct CDR3 sequences appear in this sample, approximately 20% of them only once. The ten largest clones add up to approximately 0.52% of the sample. The same data also contributed to another study, on yellow fever vaccine responses in identical twins.

Sequenced: CD4+ T cells sorted from blood. These receptors were collected from a young woman in good health.

This clonotype occurred a few times. The chain joins TRBV24-1 to TRBJ2-1; D is unresolved. Per germline, CDR1 KGHDR and CDR2 SFDVKD. With 1 base removed from V and 10 bases from J, the gap between germline ends came to 7 bases. The CDR3 covers 12 residues. In nucleotides, the CDR3 is TGTGCCACCAGTGATTTTTTGGGGGAGCAGTTCTTC. It is translated as CATSDFLGEQFF.

This clonotype appeared a few times. V gene TRBV12-3 or TRBV12-4 combines with J gene TRBJ2-1; TRBD2 matches at 14 bases. The junction had 6 bases not matched to a gene; V was cut back by 5 bases and J by 3 bases. The CDR3 has 17 amino acids. CDR3 DNA: TGTGCCAGCAGTCACAGACTAGCGGGAGGGAACTACAATGAGCAGTTCTTC. This translates into CASSHRLAGGNYNEQFF.

This chain links TRBV5-1 with TRBJ1-2, with D possibly being TRBD1 (6 bases). Germline CDR1 is SGHRS and CDR2 is YFSETQ. V was clipped by 3 bases and J by 7 bases, with 16 bases between them. The CDR3 is 14 residues long. The chain's CDR3 is CASSWGPGVAGYTF. The CDR3 DNA reads TGCGCCAGCAGCTGGGGACCAGGGGTCGCTGGCTACACCTTC.

Only a few counts were recorded for this clonotype. The chain is built from TRBV7-2 and TRBJ2-1; D is possibly TRBD1 or TRBD2 (6 bases each). This CDR3 has 17 residues. Per the germline V gene, CDR1 is SGHTA and CDR2 is FQGNSA. The V and J ends lost 0 bases and 0 bases respectively, with 12 bases between them. The CDR3 nucleotides are TGTGCCAGCAGCTTAGCGGGGGCGGGGTCCTCCTACAATGAGCAGTTCTTC. Translating it yields CASSLAGAGSSYNEQFF.

The chain couples TRBV20-1 to TRBJ2-1, with TRBD1 matching over 10 bases. Per germline, CDR1 DFQATT and CDR2 SNEGSKA (reference sequence). Unmatched junction bases numbered 3, after V lost 0 bases and J lost 7 bases. The CDR3 is 14 amino acids. The CDR3 spells CSARDWTGGNEQFF. The CDR3 nucleotides read TGCAGTGCTAGAGATTGGACAGGGGGGAATGAGCAGTTCTTC.

The CDR3, as DNA: TGTGCCAGCAGCGGATCCGGGACAGGCGTGCCCGGGGAGCTGTTTTTT. Its translation: CASSGSGTGVPGELFF. This rearrangement joins TRBV5-5 to TRBJ2-2, with TRBD1 identical over 8 bases. Germline CDR1 SGHKS, CDR2 YYEKEE (reference sequence). V lost 4 bases and J lost 6; bases outside the gene matches: 11. The CDR3 contains 16 residues.

The CDR3 spells CASSLMKAVTSYNEQFF. The CDR3 nucleotides read TGCGCCAGCAGCTTGATGAAGGCAGTCACCTCCTACAATGAGCAGTTCTTC. The chain links TRBV5-1 to TRBJ2-1, with no clear D. Trimming stripped 1 base from V and 0 bases from J, with 14 bases between. The CDR3 is 17 residues long. Per the germline V gene, CDR1 is SGHRS and CDR2 is YFSETQ.

In its sample, this clonotype was seen a few times. V gene TRBV20-1 combines with J gene TRBJ2-2; TRBD1 matches at 9 bases. The ends lost 6 bases at V and 4 bases at J; junction bases unmatched: 9. The CDR3 contains 15 residues. The germline CDR1 and CDR2 sequences are DFQATT and SNEGSKA (reference sequence). CDR3 in DNA: TGCAGTGCCTCTAAGGGACAGGGCGGCACCGGGGAGCTGTTTTTT. Its translation is CSASKGQGGTGELFF.

This clonotype was counted a few times. The rearrangement joins TRBV12-3 or TRBV12-4 to TRBJ1-2; D call uncertain. CDR3 length equals 15 residues. V was pared by 4 bases and J by 8 bases, with 20 bases between. The CDR3 region is CASSSAGLPHRGYTF. CDR3 bases: TGTGCCAGCAGTTCAGCGGGTTTGCCCCACCGGGGCTACACCTTC.

This clonotype was counted a few times. The J gene is TRBJ2-5, the V gene TRBV10-3; D ambiguous. Looked up from germline, CDR1 is ENHRY and CDR2 is SYGVKD. The V end lost 5 bases, the J end lost 2 bases, and 9 bases lay between the germline ends. The CDR3 loop spans 13 amino acids. CDR3 sequence reads: CAISPGLQETQYF. The CDR3, as DNA: TGTGCCATCAGTCCGGGTCTTCAAGAGACCCAGTACTTC.

The rearrangement uses TRBV7-9 and TRBJ2-3, with TRBD2 matching 7 bases. The CDR3 is 16 residues long. The germline CDR1 and CDR2 sequences are SEHNR and FQNEAQ (reference sequence). Unmatched junction bases numbered 11, after V lost 2 bases and J lost 6 bases. CDR3 coding DNA: TGTGCCAGCAGCTTAAGAGGGACGGCGGGGGTCGATACGCAGTATTTT. Translation gives CASSLRGTAGVDTQYF.

This clonotype was seen many times. The chain is built from TRBV20-1 and TRBJ2-7; 7 positions agree with TRBD2. The germline V gene encodes CDR1 DFQATT and CDR2 SNEGSKA (reference sequence). The CDR3 totals 15 residues. The junction had 5 bases not matched to a gene; V was cut back by 0 bases and J by 0 bases. This chain's CDR3 is CSARDERGNSYEQYF. As DNA, the CDR3 is TGCAGTGCTAGAGATGAGCGGGGAAACTCCTACGAGCAGTACTTC.

V is TRBV12-3 or TRBV12-4 and J is TRBJ2-7; TRBD1 is a possible D gene (5 bases). The CDR3 is 13 amino acids. V was shortened by 6 bases and J by 2 bases, with 11 bases between the two germline ends. In nucleotides, the CDR3 is TGTGCCAGCAGCCTGACAGCGACCTACGAGCAGTACGTC. Protein: CASSLTATYEQYV.

The chain joins TRBV12-3 or TRBV12-4 to TRBJ1-4; the D is unclear. The CDR3 is 15 residues long. V lost 5 bases, J lost 4 bases, and 14 bases lay in between. In DNA, the CDR3 is TGTGCCAGCAGTAGGAACGAAGCGATTAATGAAAAACTGTTTTTT. Protein: CASSRNEAINEKLFF.

The V call is TRBV27, the J call TRBJ2-3; D is undetermined. Per germline, CDR1 MNHEY and CDR2 SMNVEV (reference sequence). The CDR3 spans 13 residues. Trimming removed 5 bases from V and 6 bases from J, with 12 bases in between. The DNA of the CDR3 is TGTGCCAGCAGTCCCGGTCTTATGGATACGCAGTATTTT. It specifies CASSPGLMDTQYF.

The gene calls are TRBV5-1 and TRBJ2-5; TRBD2 agrees at 10 bases. The germline gives CDR1 SGHRS, CDR2 YFSETQ. The CDR3 sequence is 16 residues long. V gave up 2 bases and J gave up 4 bases; unmatched junction bases: 8. The CDR3 reads CASSLSAGGIGETQYF. DNA for the CDR3: TGCGCCAGCAGCTTATCAGCGGGGGGGATCGGAGAGACCCAGTACTTC. Filled out from reference TRBV5-1 and TRBJ2-5, the complete variable domain reads KAGVTQTPRYLIKTRGQQVTLSCSPISGHRSVSWYQQTPGQGLQFLFEYFSETQRNKGNFPGRFSGRQFSNSRSEMNVSTLELGDSALYLCASSLSAGGIGETQYFGPGTRLLVL.

The chain is built from TRBV5-1 and TRBJ2-1; D unresolved. The CDR3 sequence is 17 residues long. Germline CDR1 reads SGHRS; CDR2 reads YFSETQ. Trimming pared 0 bases from V and 0 bases from J, leaving 13 bases between. CDR3: CASSLAPLMSSYNEQFF. CDR3 in DNA: TGCGCCAGCAGCTTGGCCCCGCTAATGAGCTCCTACAATGAGCAGTTCTTC.

The chain links TRBV24-1 to TRBJ2-1; perhaps TRBD1 as D (5 bases). This CDR3 comprises 16 residues. Trimming left V 4 bases short and J 8 bases short, with 20 bases between. Germline V gives CDR1 KGHDR, CDR2 SFDVKD. CDR3 protein: CATSEQGLTLFDEQFF. CDR3 sequence (DNA): TGTGCCACCAGTGAGCAGGGTTTGACCCTATTCGATGAGCAGTTCTTC.

This clonotype was seen more than once but under ten times. The chain couples TRBV9 to TRBJ2-1; a weak D match, TRBD2 (6 bases). Germline lookup yields CDR1 SGDLS and CDR2 YYNGEE. The length of the CDR3 is 14 residues. The V end lost 4 bases, the J end lost 5 bases, and 13 bases lay between the germline ends. CDR3 nucleotides: TGTGCCAGCAGCCTAGTGGGACTTCACAATGAGCAGTTCTTC. Protein: CASSLVGLHNEQFF.

The chain joins TRBV29-1 to TRBJ2-3; D is tentatively TRBD1 or TRBD2 (5 bases each). The CDR3 extends over 15 amino acids. Germline-derived CDR1 and CDR2 are SQVTM and ANQGSEA. Trimming took 4 bases from V and 0 from J, leaving 14 bases between them. Here the CDR3 DNA reads TGCAGCGTTGTCGGGACCGACAGCAGCACAGATACGCAGTATTTT. This translates into CSVVGTDSSTDTQYF.

In its sample, this clonotype was seen a few times. This chain connects TRBV3-1 to TRBJ2-2, with 7 bases matching TRBD2. The ends lost 2 bases at V and 6 bases at J; junction bases unmatched: 6. The CDR3 has 15 residues. In germline, CDR1 is LGHDT, CDR2 YNNKEL (reference sequence). The CDR3 spells CASSQFGGSPGELFF. The CDR3 DNA sequence: TGTGCCAGCAGCCAATTCGGCGGGAGCCCCGGGGAGCTGTTTTTT.

About this clonotype itself: Just one base apart from a much larger clone, this may be a read error. V usage is TRBV5-1 and J usage is TRBJ1-1; D possibly corresponds to TRBD1 (5 bases). In germline, CDR1 is SGHRS, CDR2 YFSETQ. CDR3 size: 15 residues. Trimming took off 1 base at V and 0 bases at J, with 10 bases between the two ends. CDR3: CASSLFPGMNTEAFF. As DNA, the CDR3 is TGCGCCAGCAGCTTGTTCCCAGGGATGAACACTGAAGCTTTCTTT.

This clonotype turned up a few times. The rearrangement links TRBV20-1 to TRBJ2-1; D remains unclear. V dropped 6 bases and J dropped 1 base, with 4 bases sitting between them. The CDR3 covers 11 residues. Per germline, CDR1 DFQATT and CDR2 SNEGSKA (reference sequence). CDR3 nucleotide sequence: TGCAGTGCCGATTCCTACAATGAGCAGTTCTTC. Amino acid sequence: CSADSYNEQFF.

This chain uses TRBV10-2 with TRBJ2-7, with D perhaps matching TRBD1 or TRBD2 (5 bases each). Germline V gene sequence: CDR1 WSHSY, CDR2 SAAADI. The CDR3 length is 16 residues. The germline V and J ends were trimmed by 6 bases and 4 bases, with 22 bases remaining between them. The CDR3 sequence is CASRPAGTTFGYEQYF. CDR3 DNA: TGCGCCAGCAGACCCGCCGGGACCACCTTTGGGTACGAGCAGTACTTC.

This clonotype was seen only a few times. The V and J genes are TRBV5-1 and TRBJ2-7; D not resolved. V was clipped by 4 bases and J by 4 bases, with 21 bases between them. CDR3 length equals 16 residues. Germline V gene lookup returns CDR1 SGHRS and CDR2 YFSETQ. This chain's CDR3 is CASSKTTVTPAYEQYF. The CDR3 DNA is TGCGCCAGCAGCAAAACAACAGTTACCCCCGCTTACGAGCAGTACTTC.